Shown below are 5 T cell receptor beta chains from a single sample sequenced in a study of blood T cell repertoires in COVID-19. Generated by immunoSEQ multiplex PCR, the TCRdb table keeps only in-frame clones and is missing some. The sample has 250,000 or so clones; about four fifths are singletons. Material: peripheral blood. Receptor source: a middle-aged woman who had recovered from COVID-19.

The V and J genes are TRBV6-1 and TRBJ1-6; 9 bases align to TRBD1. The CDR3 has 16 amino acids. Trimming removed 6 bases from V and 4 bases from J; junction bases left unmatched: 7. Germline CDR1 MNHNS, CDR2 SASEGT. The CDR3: CASREPDRGYNSPLHF. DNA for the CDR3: TGTGCCAGCAGGGAACCAGACAGGGGGTATAATTCACCCCTCCACTTT.

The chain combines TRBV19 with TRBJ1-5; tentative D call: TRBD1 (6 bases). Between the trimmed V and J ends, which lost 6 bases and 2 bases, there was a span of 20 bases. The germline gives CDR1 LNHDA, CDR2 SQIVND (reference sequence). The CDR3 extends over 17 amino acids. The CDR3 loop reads CASRWGGAGVGNQPQHF. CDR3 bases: TGTGCCAGTAGGTGGGGGGGCGCCGGAGTGGGCAATCAGCCCCAGCATTTT.

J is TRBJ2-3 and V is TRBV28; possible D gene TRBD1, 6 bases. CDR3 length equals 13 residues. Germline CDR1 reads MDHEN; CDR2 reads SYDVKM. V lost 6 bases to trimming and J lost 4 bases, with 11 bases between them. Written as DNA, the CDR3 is TGTGCCAGCAGGTTACAGGGTTCAGATACGCAGTATTTT. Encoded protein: CASRLQGSDTQYF. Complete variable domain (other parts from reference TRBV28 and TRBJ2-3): DVKVTQSSRYLVKRTGEKVFLECVQDMDHENMFWYRQDPGLGLRLIYFSYDVKMKEKGDIPEGYSVSREKKERFSLILESASTNQTSMYLCASRLQGSDTQYFGPGTRLTVL.

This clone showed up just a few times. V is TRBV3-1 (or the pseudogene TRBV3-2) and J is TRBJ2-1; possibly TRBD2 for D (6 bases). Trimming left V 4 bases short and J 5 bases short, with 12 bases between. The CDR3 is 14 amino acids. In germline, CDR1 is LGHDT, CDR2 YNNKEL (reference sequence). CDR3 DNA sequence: TGTGCCAGCAGCCTGGCGGGGAGACACAATGAGCAGTTCTTC. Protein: CASSLAGRHNEQFF.

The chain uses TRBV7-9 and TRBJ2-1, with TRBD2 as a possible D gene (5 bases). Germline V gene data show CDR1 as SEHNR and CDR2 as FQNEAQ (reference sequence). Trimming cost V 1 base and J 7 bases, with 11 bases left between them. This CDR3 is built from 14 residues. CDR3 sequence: CASSLGEGLNEQFF. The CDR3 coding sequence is TGTGCCAGCAGCTTAGGGGAAGGACTTAATGAGCAGTTCTTC.